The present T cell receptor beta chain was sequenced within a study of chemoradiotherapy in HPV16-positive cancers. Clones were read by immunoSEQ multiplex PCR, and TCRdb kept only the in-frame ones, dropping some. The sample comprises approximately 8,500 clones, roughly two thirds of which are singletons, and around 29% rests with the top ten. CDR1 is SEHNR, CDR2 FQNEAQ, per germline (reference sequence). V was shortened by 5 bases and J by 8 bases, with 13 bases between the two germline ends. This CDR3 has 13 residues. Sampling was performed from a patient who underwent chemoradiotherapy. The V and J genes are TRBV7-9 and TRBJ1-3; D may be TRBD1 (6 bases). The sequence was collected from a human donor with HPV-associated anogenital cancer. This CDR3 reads CASSEGRGYTIYF. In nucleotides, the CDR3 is TGTGCCAGCAGCGAAGGCAGGGGCTACACCATATATTTT.